The next 22 T cell receptor beta chains were all read from a single sample in a study of blood T cell repertoires in COVID-19 (dated by TCRdb to 2018 to 2020). Libraries were constructed by the immunoSEQ multiplex PCR assay. Sourced from immuneACCESS, this table was stored by TCRdb with only in-frame sequences that have V and J called. A share of the clones is absent; for the studies checked, an unresolved V gene accounts for under half, and the remainder has no known explanation. A total of 150,000 to 180,000 clones appear in this sample, roughly 83% of them only once. The ten largest clones take up 12% of the sample. The specimen sequenced was peripheral blood. These receptors were taken from a woman between 55 and 75 years old with COVID-19, enrolled during active disease.

The chain links TRBV5-1 to TRBJ1-2, with a possible D match to TRBD1 (5 bases). The germline V gene encodes CDR1 SGHRS and CDR2 YFSETQ. The CDR3 covers 15 residues. Between the trimmed V and J ends, which lost 4 bases and 4 bases, there was a span of 17 bases. The CDR3: CASSPAGGVGYGYTF. The CDR3 DNA sequence: TGCGCCAGCAGCCCCGCGGGGGGAGTCGGCTATGGCTACACCTTC. The full variable domain, in which reference TRBV5-1 and TRBJ1-2 provide the parts outside the CDR3, is KAGVTQTPRYLIKTRGQQVTLSCSPISGHRSVSWYQQTPGQGLQFLFEYFSETQRNKGNFPGRFSGRQFSNSRSEMNVSTLELGDSALYLCASSPAGGVGYGYTFGSGTRLTVV.

The chain has TRBV10-3 and TRBJ1-1, with 8 positions matching TRBD1. CDR3 length: 17 amino acids. The V and J ends lost 6 bases and 3 bases, in that order; junction bases with no gene match: 15. Germline values: CDR1 ENHRY, CDR2 SYGVKD. CDR3 in DNA: TGTGCCATCAGACCCGGACAGGGTACTCAGGGGGACACTGAAGCTTTCTTT. Translation gives CAIRPGQGTQGDTEAFF.

The chain combines TRBV20-1 with TRBJ1-1; 7 bases are a match to TRBD1. CDR3 length equals 13 residues. Unmatched junction bases numbered 6, after V lost 3 bases and J lost 5 bases. The germline gives CDR1 DFQATT, CDR2 SNEGSKA (reference sequence). The CDR3 nucleotides read TGCAGTGCTAGTAAGGGGGCGGGTACTGAAGCTTTCTTT. The encoded protein is CSASKGAGTEAFF.

The gene calls are TRBV19 and TRBJ2-3, with 7 nucleotides matching TRBD2. The CDR3 is 16 amino acids. In germline, CDR1 is LNHDA, CDR2 SQIVND (reference sequence). V lost 6 bases, J lost 3 bases, and 12 bases stayed unmatched. In DNA, the CDR3 is TGTGCCAGTAGGGCCCCTTTAGGGGAGGGAACAGATACGCAGTATTTT. This translates into CASRAPLGEGTDTQYF.

The chain combines TRBV5-4 with TRBJ1-3; D ambiguous. Per germline, CDR1 SGHNT and CDR2 YYREEE (reference sequence). This CDR3 is 16 amino acids long. V was clipped by 1 base and J by 0 bases, with 11 bases between them. In nucleotides, the CDR3 is TGTGCCAGCAGCTTGAAGGCGGCAGACTCTGGAAACACCATATATTTT. Protein sequence: CASSLKAADSGNTIYF.

The chain joins TRBV7-3 to TRBJ1-2, with 7 bases that match TRBD1. V shed 5 bases, J shed 4 bases, and the junction held 4 bases outside the gene matches. The CDR3 is made up of 13 amino acids. Germline V gene sequence: CDR1 SGHTA, CDR2 FQGTGA. The CDR3 region is CASSRGQVYGYTF. The CDR3 coding sequence is TGTGCCAGCAGCCGAGGACAGGTCTATGGCTACACCTTC. The full variable domain, rest sourced from reference TRBV7-3 and TRBJ1-2, is GAGVSQTPSNKVTEKGKYVELRCDPISGHTALYWYRQSLGQGPEFLIYFQGTGAADDSGLPNDRFFAVRPEGSVSTLKIQRTERGDSAVYLCASSRGQVYGYTFGSGTRLTVV.

The genes are TRBV19 and TRBJ1-1; no firm D call. The CDR3 is made up of 13 amino acids. Germline lookup yields CDR1 LNHDA and CDR2 SQIVND (reference sequence). Deletions cut 5 bases from V and 7 bases from J, with 14 bases between. In nucleotides, the CDR3 is TGTGCCAGTAGTCGACGGGAGAGAGTTGAAGCTTTCTTT. Amino acids: CASSRRERVEAFF.

DNA of the CDR3: TGCGCCAGCAGCCGGGGACAGGGGTTCCCAACTAATGAAAAACTGTTTTTT. Amino acid sequence: CASSRGQGFPTNEKLFF. This chain links TRBV5-1 with TRBJ1-4; 10 nucleotides align to TRBD1. Trimming cost V 4 bases and J 0 bases; bases outside gene matches: 6. The CDR3 has 17 amino acids. Germline CDR1 SGHRS, CDR2 YFSETQ.

The rearrangement uses TRBV3-1 (or the pseudogene TRBV3-2) and TRBJ2-1, with a tentative D call TRBD2 (6 bases). Germline CDR1 reads LGHDT; CDR2 reads YNNKEL (reference sequence). V lost 2 bases, J lost 3 bases, and 8 bases lay in between. The CDR3 loop spans 14 amino acids. The CDR3 DNA sequence: TGTGCCAGCAGCCAAAGGGGAGGCTACAATGAGCAGTTCTTC. It is translated as CASSQRGGYNEQFF.

The V and J genes are TRBV6-4 and TRBJ1-6; D unclear. V lost 5 bases and J lost 7, with 12 bases in between. In germline, CDR1 is MRHNA, CDR2 SNTAGT. The CDR3 is made up of 14 amino acids. CDR3 residues: CASSSRVENSPLHF. The DNA for the CDR3 is TGTGCCAGCAGTTCCCGGGTCGAGAATTCACCCCTCCACTTT.

CDR3 DNA: TGTGCCAGCAGCTTGCCGGGACAGGGGGGGAATGAAAAACTGTTTTTT. Its protein product is CASSLPGQGGNEKLFF. V is TRBV5-6 and J is TRBJ1-4; 11 nucleotides line up with TRBD1. J was trimmed by 5 bases and V by 1 base; bases with no gene match: 4. This CDR3 has 16 residues. Germline loops: CDR1 SGHDT, CDR2 YYEEEE.

V gene TRBV2 combines with J gene TRBJ1-1; tentative D call: TRBD1 (5 bases). This CDR3 comprises 13 residues. V was clipped by 8 bases and J by 2 bases, with 12 bases between them. Germline lookup yields CDR1 SNHLY and CDR2 FYNNEI. The CDR3 here is CASQTRGNTEAFF. The CDR3 nucleotides are TGTGCCAGCCAAACAAGGGGTAACACTGAAGCTTTCTTT.

Only one count was recorded for this clone. The chain uses TRBV7-2 and TRBJ2-4; weak D call: TRBD1 (5 bases). The germline CDR1 and CDR2 sequences are SGHTA and FQGNSA. Deletions cut 4 bases from V and 0 bases from J, with 13 bases between. This CDR3 comprises 16 residues. CDR3 sequence reads: CASSSPSGLAKNIQYF. Written as DNA, the CDR3 is TGTGCCAGCAGCTCGCCGTCAGGGCTAGCCAAAAACATTCAGTACTTC. The variable domain in full, completed from reference TRBV7-2 and TRBJ2-4, reads GAGVSQSPSNKVTEKGKDVELRCDPISGHTALYWYRQSLGQGLEFLIYFQGNSAPDKSGLPSDRFSAERTGGSVSTLTIQRTQQEDSAVYLCASSSPSGLAKNIQYFGAGTRLSVL.

CDR3 loop: CASSATDTQYF. CDR3 nucleotide sequence: TGTGCCAGCTCAGCGACAGATACGCAGTATTTT. The chain combines TRBV18 with TRBJ2-3; D remains unclear. Trimming stripped 5 bases from V and 3 bases from J, with 3 bases between. Germline CDR1 and CDR2: KGHSH and LQKENI. CDR3 length equals 11 residues.

The chain uses TRBV18 and TRBJ1-1; 10 positions agree with TRBD1. There are 17 residues in the CDR3. Trimming at V came to 0 bases and at J to 4 bases, leaving 8 bases not matched to a gene. The V gene's germline CDR1 is KGHSH and CDR2 LQKENI. DNA of the CDR3: TGTGCCAGCTCACCACCCGGGACAGGGGCCGGCGGCACTGAAGCTTTCTTT. As protein: CASSPPGTGAGGTEAFF.

This sequence joins TRBV10-1 and TRBJ2-1; 13 positions agree with TRBD2. V lost 2 bases to trimming and J lost 6 bases; unmatched junction nucleotides: 7. In germline, CDR1 is WNHNN, CDR2 SYGVQD (reference sequence). This CDR3 comprises 17 residues. This CDR3 reads CASSEQGLAGPTNEQFF. CDR3 DNA sequence: TGCGCCAGCAGTGAGCAGGGACTAGCGGGACCAACCAATGAGCAGTTCTTC.

The chain uses TRBV3-1 (or the pseudogene TRBV3-2) and TRBJ1-1, with 9 nucleotides matching TRBD1. CDR1 and CDR2 from the germline V gene are LGHDT and YNNKEL (reference sequence). The CDR3 contains 15 residues. V was clipped by 4 bases and J by 1 base; unmatched bases: 4. Here the CDR3 reads CASSRKQGANTEAFF. CDR3 nucleotide sequence: TGTGCCAGCAGCCGAAAACAGGGGGCGAACACTGAAGCTTTCTTT.

This sequence joins TRBV27 and TRBJ1-4; no reliable D call. The CDR3 runs 15 residues. Trimming cost V 3 bases and J 5 bases, with 13 bases left between them. Germline lookup yields CDR1 MNHEY and CDR2 SMNVEV (reference sequence). CDR3 loop: CASSLRGWPNEKLFF. DNA of the CDR3: TGTGCCAGCAGTTTGAGAGGATGGCCAAATGAAAAACTGTTTTTT.

V is TRBV6-5 and J is TRBJ1-2; D is possibly TRBD1 (6 bases). The germline CDR1 and CDR2 sequences are MNHEY and SVGAGI. The V and J ends lost 2 bases and 5 bases respectively, with 12 bases between them. The CDR3 contains 14 residues. The CDR3 bases are TGTGCCAGCAGTTACCAGGGGCACCGATATGGCTACACCTTC. This encodes CASSYQGHRYGYTF.

The J gene is TRBJ2-3, the V gene TRBV5-1; 7 positions agree with TRBD1. Per the germline V gene, CDR1 is SGHRS and CDR2 is YFSETQ. The CDR3 contains 15 residues. V dropped 3 bases and J dropped 3; count of bases not matched to a gene: 7. The CDR3 here is CASSWGQPTTDTQYF. Here the CDR3 DNA reads TGCGCCAGCAGCTGGGGACAGCCCACAACAGATACGCAGTATTTT.

This clone was recorded once. The CDR3 DNA follows: TGTGCCAGCAGCCAAGGGCAGCCAGGAGGCTACACCTTC. This encodes CASSQGQPGGYTF. The genes are TRBV3-1 (or the pseudogene TRBV3-2) and TRBJ1-2; no clear D gene. V lost 1 base and J 8 bases, leaving 11 bases between the germline ends. Germline V gene data show CDR1 as LGHDT and CDR2 as YNNKEL (reference sequence). This CDR3 contains 13 residues.

The V gene is TRBV6-5, the J gene TRBJ1-6; 8 bases match TRBD1. The CDR3 totals 16 residues. Losses at the gene ends were 2 bases for V and 5 bases for J; bases not matched to a gene: 5. Per germline, CDR1 MNHEY and CDR2 SVGAGI. The CDR3 bases are TGTGCCAGCAGTTACCTGGGACAGGCGAATAATTCACCCCTCCACTTT. Protein sequence: CASSYLGQANNSPLHF.